This T cell receptor beta chain was identified during a study of regulatory T cells in long-lasting Graves disease (dated by TCRdb to about 2021). With respect to the entire study: In the newly diagnosed Graves' disease group, patients had been taking antithyroid drugs for less than 3 months. A total of some 35 samples underwent TCR sequencing: about 13 from persistent and about 20 from newly diagnosed Graves' disease patients. The study took place in China and was registered as a clinical trial. Patients with persistent Graves' disease were compared with patients with newly diagnosed Graves' disease using TCR sequencing and RNA sequencing of peripheral blood. Overall results and qualifications from the work: The small sample size was acknowledged by the authors as a limitation that may reduce accuracy. Because the primary lesion, thyroid tissue, could not be accessed, the study looked at peripheral blood alone. Sequencing and analysis were limited to the TCR beta chain. More public clonotypes were shared among persistent patients (roughly 2,900) than among newly diagnosed patients (over 900). Persistent Graves' disease patients showed lower TCR Shannon entropy and fewer highly expanded clones than newly diagnosed patients, suggesting clonal expansion. Persistent disease showed preferential use of TRBV28, TRBJ1-2 and TRBJ2-5, whereas newly diagnosed disease favored TRBV20-1 and TRBJ2-1.

Notes on this clonotype: Which antigen it targets is not known. Base qualities were left out, and no much larger clone turns up one base away.

CDR1 is given as SNHLY and CDR2 as FYNNEI, both from the germline V gene. V is reduced by 7 bases and J by 3 bases, leaving a spacing of 12 bases between them. The CDR3, cysteine through phenylalanine, is 13 amino acids long. Only the CDR3 DNA is retained, 39 bases long and in frame from the first base. This specimen's time point label, interpreted: newly diagnosed GD, antithyroid drugs for less than 3 months. For both TCR sequencing and RNA sequencing, RNA was extracted from PBMCs using TRIzol. The diagnosis of Graves' disease followed American Thyroid Association guidelines. Patients for the study were recruited at an endocrinology department in Xi'an, China. From each patient, approximately 9.9 milliliters of peripheral blood was collected into an EDTA anticoagulant tube. Ficoll Paque Plus density gradient separation was used to isolate PBMCs, and no further T cell sorting was performed. RNA quality was checked with an Agilent 2100 Bioanalyzer and agarose gel, and concentration with a NanoDrop 2000.

Library creation used multiplex PCR. TCRdb records Illumina HiSeq 4000 as the sequencer. CDR3 regions were amplified by Arm-PCR with iRepertoire HTBI primers to construct TCR beta libraries. Before sequencing, the PCR products underwent gel purification. Per the original workflow: Gene usage analysis of CDR3 amino acid clonotypes used the 60 to 80 TRBV and more than 13 TRBJ segments found across samples. COPE and FqMerger were used to merge the filtered high-quality paired reads into contigs. BLAST was used to align contigs to IMGT TRBV, TRBD and TRBJ reference genes, and CDR3 was defined according to IMGT. Any clonotype with a frequency above 0.1% was counted as a highly expanded clone. Shannon entropy was used to measure repertoire diversity, and the Gini coefficient was used to measure V-J evenness. Public clonotypes were defined as clonotypes shared by more than one individual. In-frame beta chains were kept once TCRdb had trimmed the public reads at Q25 with fastp and called clones with MiXCR. Each record represents a unique CDR3 protein, reported with the most common genes and DNA among its rows. The V and J calls were not made by the authors but by TCRdb's processing. Here the sample has 350,000 to 550,000 distinct CDR3 sequences; about 17% occur a single time. The ten most abundant clones make up roughly 23% of the sample.

The sample was also linked to a second study, of T cells in Graves' hyperthyroidism and ophthalmopathy. As that second study puts it: Graves' hyperthyroidism was defined as stable when no progression to ophthalmopathy occurred over 18 months of follow-up. Hyperthyroidism patients were newly diagnosed, had a disease duration of under 2 months, and were aged 18 to 65 years. Patients with uncontrolled infections, other autoimmune diseases, pregnancy or lactation were excluded. Clinical symptoms, serum thyroxine and TRAb, thyroid ultrasound, and orbital computed tomography formed the basis for the diagnoses. The first round of RT-PCR for the TCR CDR3 was performed with the HTBI primer set and the Qiagen OneStep RT-PCR kit. Most expanded thyroid clonotypes (frequency above 0.001) were also found in blood, which suggests that blood repertoires may mirror thyroid immune responses. A model built on a 13 V-J signature distinguished ophthalmopathy from stable hyperthyroidism, reaching 87.88% sensitivity and approximately 83% specificity in cross-validation and 80%/75% in testing. In validation, the model predicted progression to ophthalmopathy a median of about 6.8 months before onset, with about 70% sensitivity and 72.22% specificity. To identify distinguishing TCR V-J signatures, a discovery cohort of about 100 patients was used, comprising under 45 with Graves' ophthalmopathy and 57 with stable Graves' hyperthyroidism. Whether ophthalmopathy could be predicted prospectively was tested in an independent validation cohort made up of roughly 20 hyperthyroidism patients plus 17 patients who later progressed to ophthalmopathy. The 100 discovery patients were randomly split 7:3 into training and test sets. In six Graves' hyperthyroidism patients, the study also compared T-cell repertoires from thyroid tissue with T-cell repertoires from blood. Once sampling was done, hyperthyroidism patients were given methimazole at a starting dose of 30 mg daily, whereas ophthalmopathy patients were given high-dose intravenous methylprednisolone. Libraries were constructed in a second round of multiplex PCR, after which size selection and purification were performed. Sequencing of the libraries was done on an Illumina HiSeq2000 using paired-end 100 bp reads. Raw data were processed with SOAPnuke, discarding reads with adapters, uncalled bases, mean Phred below 15, or no exact constant-primer or identifier match. High-quality paired reads were merged with COPE v1.2.5, and unique nucleotide sequences were defined as clonotypes. MiTCR v1.1 was used to align clonotypes to the IMGT TRBV, TRBD and TRBJ reference segments. The analysis included only V-J combinations with a frequency above 0.0001, which together covered more than 99% of the repertoires. A TCS score was defined as the ratio of F50 (clonal expansion) to E x V (chaos), with BLOSUM62-based TCRdist applied between CDR3 peptides within each V-J. Welch's t-statistics and random forest reduced around 510 V-J features to 10 to 15, which were used in a naive Bayes classifier (R e1071). Sample size was not statistically predetermined, and investigators were not blinded to group allocation. TCR Vbeta CDR3 sequencing of 120 to 150 peripheral blood samples (43 ophthalmopathy, about 74 hyperthyroidism and approximately 17 progressor patients) is reported in the paper.

The sequence came from a woman younger than 35 with Graves disease. Donor details come from another sample of the same person, matched by shared clones. Here the sequenced sample was peripheral blood mononuclear cells (PBMCs), taken at new diagnosis, from a patient treated with antithyroid drugs. This receptor chain uses TRBV2 and TRBJ1-2, with TRBD1 as a weak D call on 5 bases. The nucleotides are TGTGCCAGCAAGGGTATGGGGGACTATGGCTACACCTTC. The encoded protein is CASKGMGDYGYTF.